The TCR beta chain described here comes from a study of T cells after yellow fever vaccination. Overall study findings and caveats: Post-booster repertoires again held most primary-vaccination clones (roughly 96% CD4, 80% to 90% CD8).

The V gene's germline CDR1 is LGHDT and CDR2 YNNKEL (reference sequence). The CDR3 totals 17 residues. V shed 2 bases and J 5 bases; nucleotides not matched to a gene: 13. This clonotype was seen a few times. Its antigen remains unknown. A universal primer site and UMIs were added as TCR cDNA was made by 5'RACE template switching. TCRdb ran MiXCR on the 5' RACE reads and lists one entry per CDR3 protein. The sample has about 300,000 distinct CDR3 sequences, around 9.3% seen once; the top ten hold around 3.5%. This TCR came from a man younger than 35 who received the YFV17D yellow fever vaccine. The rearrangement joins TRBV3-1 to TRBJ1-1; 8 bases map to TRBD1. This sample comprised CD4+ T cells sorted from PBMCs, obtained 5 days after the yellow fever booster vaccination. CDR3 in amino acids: CASSQLLRGPKGTEAFF. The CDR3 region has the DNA TGTGCCAGCAGCCAACTGCTCAGGGGGCCAAAAGGGACTGAAGCTTTCTTT. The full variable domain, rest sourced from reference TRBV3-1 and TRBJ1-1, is DTAVSQTPKYLVTQMGNDKSIKCEQNLGHDTMYWYKQDSKKFLKIMFSYNNKELIINETVPNRFSPKSPDKAHLNLHINSLELGDSAVYFCASSQLLRGPKGTEAFFGQGTRLTVV.